The clone carrying this TCR beta chain has just a few counts. Its antigen is not known. This sample was included in a study of cytomegalovirus exposure and HLA in healthy donors. Overall study findings and caveats: An analysis that was carried out later associated 16,951 TCR beta sequences with HLA alleles at 0.05 false discovery rate.

The PCR was carried out with 60 Vbeta primers and 13 Jbeta primers. Sequencing used immunoSEQ multiplex PCR; TCRdb keeps in-frame clones, though not all of them. The profile shows more than 150,000 clones, approximately 81% of them singletons. Germline V gives CDR1 SQVTM, CDR2 ANQGSEA. This CDR3 region has 12 residues. Trimming removed 6 bases from V and 2 bases from J; junction bases left unmatched: 2. The gene calls are TRBV29-1 and TRBJ2-7; TRBD1 matches at 9 bases. This receptor was obtained from a young woman in good health and CMV-seronegative. The material sequenced was PBMCs. CDR3 region: CSVRQGAYEQYF. The CDR3 DNA is TGCAGCGTCCGACAGGGGGCCTACGAGCAGTACTTC.